This TCR beta chain was found in a study of blood T cell repertoires in COVID-19. This clone was seen ten or more times. Germline-derived CDR1 and CDR2 are LGHDT and YNNKEL (reference sequence). CDR3 length equals 14 residues. With V trimmed by 4 bases and J by 3 bases, 6 bases remained unmatched. Generated by immunoSEQ multiplex PCR, the TCRdb table keeps only in-frame clones and is missing some. The sample yields a few hundred thousand clones, over 75% seen once. The sample consisted of peripheral blood. The gene calls are TRBV3-1 (or the pseudogene TRBV3-2) and TRBJ2-7, with 7 bases fitting TRBD1. The receptor comes from a human donor in a cohort sampled during active COVID-19. In DNA, the CDR3 is TGTGCCAGCAGCCGGGGGACAGTCGTCTACGAGCAGTACTTC. Protein sequence: CASSRGTVVYEQYF.